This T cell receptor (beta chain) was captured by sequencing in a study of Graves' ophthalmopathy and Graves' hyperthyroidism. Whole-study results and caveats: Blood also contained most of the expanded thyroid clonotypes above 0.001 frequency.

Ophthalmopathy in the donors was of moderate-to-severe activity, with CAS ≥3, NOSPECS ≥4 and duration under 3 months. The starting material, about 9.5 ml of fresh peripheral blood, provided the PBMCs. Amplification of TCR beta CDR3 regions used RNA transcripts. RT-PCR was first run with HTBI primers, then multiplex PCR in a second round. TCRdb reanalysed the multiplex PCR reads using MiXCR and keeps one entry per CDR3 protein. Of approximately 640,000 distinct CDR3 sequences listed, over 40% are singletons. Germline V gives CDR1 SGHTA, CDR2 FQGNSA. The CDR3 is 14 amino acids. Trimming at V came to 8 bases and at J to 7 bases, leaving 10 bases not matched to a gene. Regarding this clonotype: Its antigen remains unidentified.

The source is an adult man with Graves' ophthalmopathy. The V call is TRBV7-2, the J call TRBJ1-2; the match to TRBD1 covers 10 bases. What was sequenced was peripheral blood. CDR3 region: CASSPGQGRPGYTF. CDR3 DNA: TGTGCCAGCTCACCGGGACAGGGGAGACCTGGCTACACCTTC.